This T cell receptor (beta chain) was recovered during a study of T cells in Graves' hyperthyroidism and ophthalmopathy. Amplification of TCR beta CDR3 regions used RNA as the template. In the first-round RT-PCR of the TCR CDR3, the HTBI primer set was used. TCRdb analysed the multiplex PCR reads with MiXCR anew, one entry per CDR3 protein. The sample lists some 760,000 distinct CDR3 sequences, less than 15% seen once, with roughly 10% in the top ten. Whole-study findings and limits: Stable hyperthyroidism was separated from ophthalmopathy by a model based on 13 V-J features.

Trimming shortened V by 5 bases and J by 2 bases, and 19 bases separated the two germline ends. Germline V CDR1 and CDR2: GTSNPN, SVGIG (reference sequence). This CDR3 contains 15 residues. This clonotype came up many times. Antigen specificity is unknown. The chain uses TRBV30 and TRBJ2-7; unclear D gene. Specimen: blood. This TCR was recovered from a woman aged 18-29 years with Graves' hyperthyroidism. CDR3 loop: CAWSIRLSGTYEQYF. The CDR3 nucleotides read TGTGCCTGGTCCATACGCCTTTCAGGCACCTACGAGCAGTACTTC.